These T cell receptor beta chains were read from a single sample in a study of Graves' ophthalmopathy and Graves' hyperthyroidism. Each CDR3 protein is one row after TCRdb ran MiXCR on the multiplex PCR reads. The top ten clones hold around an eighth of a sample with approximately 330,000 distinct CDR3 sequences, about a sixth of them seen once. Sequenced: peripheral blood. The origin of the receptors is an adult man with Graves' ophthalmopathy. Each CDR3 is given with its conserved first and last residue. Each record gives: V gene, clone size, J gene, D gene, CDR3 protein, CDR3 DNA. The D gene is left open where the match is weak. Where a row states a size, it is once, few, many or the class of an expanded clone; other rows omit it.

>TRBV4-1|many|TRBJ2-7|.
CASSQDDAGGTYEQYF
TGCGCCAGCAGCCAAGATGATGCAGGGGGGACCTACGAGCAGTACTTC
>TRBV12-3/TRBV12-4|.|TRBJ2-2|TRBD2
CASSRAGGSGELFF
TGTGCCAGCAGTCGAGCGGGGGGGTCCGGGGAGCTGTTTTTT
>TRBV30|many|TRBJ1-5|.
CAWSPRGNQPQHF
TGTGCCTGGAGTCCGAGGGGAAATCAGCCCCAGCATTTT
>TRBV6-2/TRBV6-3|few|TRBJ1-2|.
CASSCATAYGYIF
TGTGCCAGCAGTTGCGCGACAGCCTATGGCTACATCTTC
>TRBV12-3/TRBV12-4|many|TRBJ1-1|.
CASSLLTGRAEAFF
TGTGCCAGCAGTTTACTGACGGGGAGGGCTGAAGCTTTCTTT
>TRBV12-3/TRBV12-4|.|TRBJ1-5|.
CASSRGGGPRQPQHF
TGTGCCAGCAGTCGGGGTGGGGGCCCCAGGCAGCCCCAGCATTTT
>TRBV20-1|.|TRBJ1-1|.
CSARELGSSGAFF
TGCAGTGCTAGAGAGTTGGGGTCCTCAGGAGCTTTCTTT
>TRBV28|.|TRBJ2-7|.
CASSGREQYF
TGTGCCAGCAGCGGAAGGGAGCAGTACTTC
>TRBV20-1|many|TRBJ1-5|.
CSARSGRADDQPQHF
TGCAGTGCTAGATCGGGCAGGGCGGACGATCAGCCCCAGCATTTT
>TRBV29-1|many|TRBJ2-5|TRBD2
CSARLAKETQYF
TGCAGCGCCAGACTAGCGAAAGAGACCCAGTACTTC
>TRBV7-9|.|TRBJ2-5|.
CASSLVVRARETQYF
TGTGCCAGCAGCTTAGTGGTGAGGGCCCGGGAGACCCAGTACTTC
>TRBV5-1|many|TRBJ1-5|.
CASSLSGGGNQPQHF
TGCGCCAGCAGCTTGTCCGGGGGCGGGAATCAGCCCCAGCATTTT
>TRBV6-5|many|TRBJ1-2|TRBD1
CASSYARTGSYGYTF
TGTGCCAGCAGTTACGCCAGGACAGGCAGCTATGGCTACACCTTC
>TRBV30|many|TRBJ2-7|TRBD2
CAWRASGDHEQYF
TGTGCCTGGAGGGCCAGCGGGGACCACGAGCAGTACTTC
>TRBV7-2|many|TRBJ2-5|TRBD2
CASSSTSGGSQETQYF
TGTGCCAGCAGCTCAACCAGCGGGGGGTCACAAGAGACCCAGTACTTC
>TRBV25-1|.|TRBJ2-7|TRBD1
CATADRDEQYF
TGTGCCACTGCGGACAGGGACGAGCAGTACTTC
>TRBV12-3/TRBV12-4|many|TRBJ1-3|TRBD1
CASSRDRVAGNTIYF
TGTGCCAGCAGCAGGGACAGGGTGGCTGGAAACACCATATATTTT
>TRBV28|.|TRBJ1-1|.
CASSFIITEAFF
TGTGCCAGCAGTTTCATTATCACTGAAGCTTTCTTT